The present T cell receptor (beta chain) was sequenced within a study of Graves' ophthalmopathy and Graves' hyperthyroidism. Regarding the study as a whole: Ophthalmopathy progression prediction by the model yielded a sensitivity of approximately 71% and a specificity of approximately 77%.

RNA transcripts provided the template for amplifying TCR beta CDR3 regions. RT-PCR with HTBI primers came first, then second-round multiplex PCR. TCRdb processed the multiplex PCR reads anew with MiXCR; each CDR3 protein has one entry. This table has hundreds of thousands of distinct CDR3 sequences, 15% to 17% appearing once. Hyperthyroidism was new, under 2 months, in patients aged 18 to 65. It was from about 10 ml of fresh peripheral blood that the PBMCs came. This clonotype was detected many times. Its antigen is not known. V lost 3 bases and J lost 5; bases outside the gene matches: 5. The CDR3 runs 14 residues. Looked up from germline, CDR1 is SQVTM and CDR2 is ANQGSEA.

The chain combines TRBV29-1 with TRBJ2-5; 11 bases line up with TRBD2. The TCR sequence derives from a woman aged 18-29 years with stable Graves' hyperthyroidism. Material for sequencing was peripheral blood. CDR3 in DNA: TGCAGCGTTGAGGACTCTAGCGGGGGGGAGACCCAGTACTTC. As protein: CSVEDSSGGETQYF.